These T cell receptor beta chains were read from a single sample in a study of early T cells in non-severe SARS-CoV-2 infection. Using its own MiXCR run on the 5' RACE reads, TCRdb lists one record per CDR3 protein. The sample holds some 36,000 distinct CDR3 sequences, roughly 5.7% seen once. Sequencing was performed on whole blood. Receptor source: an adult who was a healthcare worker with PCR-confirmed SARS-CoV-2 infection or an uninfected control (not recorded which). CDR3s leave out the opening cysteine and the closing phenylalanine or tryptophan. Rows may omit the clone size; those that give it use once, few, many or a size class.

>TRBV6-1|few|TRBJ2-1
ASRPGQGADEQF
>TRBV7-3|many|TRBJ2-1
ASSLLTSGYNEQF
>TRBV30|NA|TRBJ1-6
AIRDRGPSPLH
>TRBV28|many|TRBJ1-2
ASSLPQLARNNYGYT
>TRBV11-2|many|TRBJ2-1
ASSLLPHNEQF
>TRBV5-1|many|TRBJ2-7
ASSSLPSYEQY
>TRBV11-2|NA|TRBJ2-7
ASSLVIPGQGADEQY
>TRBV18|medium-sized|TRBJ2-1
ASSPTSDNEQF
>TRBV3-1|many|TRBJ2-3
ASSQDRGLAGTDTQY
>TRBV6-1|NA|TRBJ2-6
ASGTPAFSGANVLT
>TRBV28|many|TRBJ2-2
ASRGGLVTPGELF
>TRBV11-2|NA|TRBJ2-7
ASSLALAVEQY
>TRBV20-1|many|TRBJ2-1
SAFGLAGGLYNEQF
>TRBV5-4|many|TRBJ2-3
ASRQGLGLTDTQY
>TRBV15|many|TRBJ2-1
ATSYRAQAGRASGSVYPQF
>TRBV6-5|few|TRBJ1-1
ASSQGRGTEAF
>TRBV28|many|TRBJ1-6
ASSIARDGYSPLH
>TRBV7-9|NA|TRBJ2-1
ASSSYRPGSNNEQF
>TRBV7-3|many|TRBJ2-2
ASSLFPSGRDTGELF
>TRBV7-9|few|TRBJ1-3
ASSLRTQGSDTIY
>TRBV5-8|many|TRBJ2-7
ASSWRQVTYEQY
>TRBV7-3|few|TRBJ2-2
ASSYLAGSTGELF
>TRBV7-8|NA|TRBJ2-7
ASSYHSGSQY
>TRBV5-1|NA|TRBJ2-1
ASSLEGDGEQF
>TRBV6-2/TRBV6-3|many|TRBJ2-1
ASSYPDRGLVAGRPDEQF
>TRBV19|many|TRBJ1-2
ASSLGWGYT
>TRBV7-8|NA|TRBJ2-7
ASSLASGNGEQY
>TRBV18|many|TRBJ1-1
ASRHEDFMNTEAF
>TRBV27|many|TRBJ2-1
ASSPGQENNEQF
>TRBV29-1|many|TRBJ2-5
SVNGLAGSETQY
>TRBV3-1|few|TRBJ1-1
ASSHLTNTEAF
>TRBV19|many|TRBJ1-5
ASSIAQGNQPQH
>TRBV29-1|many|TRBJ2-2
SVAVPGLAAGRGAGELF
>TRBV20-1|many|TRBJ2-2
SARRTGTGELF
>TRBV6-6|NA|TRBJ2-4
ASSSRSAGWENIQY
>TRBV29-1|few|TRBJ2-1
SVDGGTYNEQF
>TRBV27|many|TRBJ1-1
ASSLYEGSGEAF
>TRBV5-1|NA|TRBJ2-3
ASSQGLAEEVDTQY
>TRBV13|many|TRBJ1-1
ASSGGARNTEAF
>TRBV15|many|TRBJ1-2
ATSRGTGYGYT
>TRBV28|many|TRBJ2-3
ASSPDVEDTQY
>TRBV3-1|NA|TRBJ2-1
ASQMLGGAEGEQF
>TRBV21-1|few|TRBJ2-2
ASSNPREGGYTGELF
>TRBV28|many|TRBJ2-2
ASEVQDKGELF
>TRBV13|NA|TRBJ1-4
ASSQMTGGGEKLF
>TRBV5-3|NA|TRBJ1-5
ARRQRQLPQH
>TRBV6-4|many|TRBJ2-2
ATRTGLDTGELF
>TRBV24-1|many|TRBJ2-7
ATSETGRNYEQY
>TRBV11-2|NA|TRBJ1-1
ASSLSQGRTEAF
>TRBV5-6|many|TRBJ1-1
ASSWDRHLNEAF
>TRBV19|many|TRBJ2-3
ASTSGGTDTQY
>TRBV24-1|many|TRBJ1-1
ATSEAPGIRDTEAF
>TRBV20-1|many|TRBJ2-3
SARDLLAGVIDTQY
>TRBV20-1|many|TRBJ2-7
GAGGTSGYEQY
>TRBV20-1|many|TRBJ2-3
SEQIAESTDTQY
>TRBV2|NA|TRBJ2-7
ASSEASLYEQY
>TRBV10-3|NA|TRBJ2-6
AISDLVAAGAAGANVLT
>TRBV6-5|many|TRBJ2-3
ASSTLDGTQY
>TRBV28|few|TRBJ2-7
ASRKQGASYEQY
>TRBV18|many|TRBJ1-3
ASSTLGGPRSGNTIY